This paragraph reports one TCR beta chain. This clone was recorded only once. No antigen is known for it. Per-nucleotide qualities are absent, and no much larger clonotype sits a single base away. The entry originates in a study of OX40 agonist ivuxolimab in advanced cancers. The study in broad terms: Ivuxolimab, which targeted the costimulatory receptor OX40 (CD134), was an agonistic, fully human IgG2 monoclonal antibody. Of the 50 to 55 patients in dose escalation, some 20 had hepatocellular carcinoma, some 15 had melanoma, 9 had renal cell carcinoma and 9 had head and neck cancer. The paper covers the monotherapy dose-escalation part of the phase I ivuxolimab trial, which included N of about 50 patients. Peripheral TCRbeta sequencing was intended to test whether TCR sequence diversity was altered and clonal T-cell expansion was caused by ivuxolimab. In the dose-escalation cohort, more than 75% of patients were male, and the mean age was approximately 64 years, with a range of about 20 to 90. Prior anti-PD-1, anti-PD-L1 or anti-CTLA-4 therapy was permitted, and checkpoint inhibitors had been received by about 44% of dose-escalation patients. Intravenous ivuxolimab was administered to patients every 2 weeks at six dose levels: 0.01, 0.1, 0.3, 1.5, 3 and 10 mg/kg. Partial responses were achieved by three dose-escalation patients, of whom one had hepatocellular carcinoma and two had cutaneous melanoma. Here is what the overall study found, with its caveats: At doses of 0.1 to 3.0 mg/kg, clonal expansion of both CD4+ and CD8+ blood T cells was observed from baseline to week 6. On average, CD8+ T cells showed more expanded clones than CD4+ T cells after ivuxolimab. Low levels of normalized T-cell clonal expansion were also seen in some patients who did not respond. In the 0.1-3.0 mg/kg groups, partial responders had among the lowest normalized peripheral clonal expansion, particularly in CD8+ T cells. Which antigens the clonally expanded peripheral T cells were specific for was not determined.

Including the terminal cysteine and phenylalanine, the CDR3 comprises 14 residues. The only DNA kept is the CDR3, 42 bases in frame from the first base. The CDR1 and CDR2 encoded by the germline V gene are SGHTA and FQGTGA. V and J lose 5 bases and 2 bases, and a span of 12 bases separates them. The trial excluded patients who had a history of autoimmune disease or were on systemic immunosuppression. Peripheral blood for TCR sequencing was collected from all dose cohorts at baseline, on cycle 4 day 1, and on cycle 7 day 1. Samples came from an open-label, multicenter, first-in-human phase I dose-escalation trial of ivuxolimab. Adults with locally advanced or metastatic melanoma, renal cell carcinoma, hepatocellular carcinoma or head and neck squamous cell carcinoma were enrolled in the trial. Before TCR sequencing, CD4+ and CD8+ T cells were separately sorted from peripheral blood. To sequence the TCRbeta CDR3 region, genomic DNA was isolated from the sorted cells. The immunoSEQ Assay was used for sequencing of TCRbeta CDR3 regions. The table was pulled from immuneACCESS by TCRdb, which kept in-frame rearrangements only. Such tables lose some clones; where checked, under half of the loss comes from unresolved V genes, and the rest has no known cause. The sample records 2,500 to 3,500 clones, under 95% of which are singletons. 1.5% to 2% of the sample is held by the ten biggest clonotypes.

The sequence links TRBV7-3 to TRBJ2-5; TRBD2 is perhaps the D gene, given 5 matching bases. Here the sequenced sample was CD4+ or CD8+ T cells sorted from blood, taken in a trial of the OX40 agonist ivuxolimab. The clonotype comes from an adult with an advanced solid tumor such as melanoma, head and neck, liver or kidney cancer. The CDR3 region reads CASSASGSQETQYF. The sequence in DNA is TGTGCCAGCAGCGCGTCGGGATCTCAAGAGACCCAGTACTTC.